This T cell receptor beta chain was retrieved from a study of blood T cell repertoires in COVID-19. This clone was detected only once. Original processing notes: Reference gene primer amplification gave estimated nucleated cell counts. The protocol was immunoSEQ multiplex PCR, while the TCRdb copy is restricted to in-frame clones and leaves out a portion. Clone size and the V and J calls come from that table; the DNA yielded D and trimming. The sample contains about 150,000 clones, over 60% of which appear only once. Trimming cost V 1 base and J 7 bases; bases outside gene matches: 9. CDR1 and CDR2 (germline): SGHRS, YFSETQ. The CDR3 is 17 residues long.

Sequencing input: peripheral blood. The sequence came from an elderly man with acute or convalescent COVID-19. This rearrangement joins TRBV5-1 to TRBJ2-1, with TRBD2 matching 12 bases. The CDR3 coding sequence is TGCGCCAGCAGCTTGTCTCCTCTAGCGGGGGGGCCAAATGAGCAGTTCTTC. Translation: CASSLSPLAGGPNEQFF. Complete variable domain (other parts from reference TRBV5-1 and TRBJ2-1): KAGVTQTPRYLIKTRGQQVTLSCSPISGHRSVSWYQQTPGQGLQFLFEYFSETQRNKGNFPGRFSGRQFSNSRSEMNVSTLELGDSALYLCASSLSPLAGGPNEQFFGPGTRLTVL.